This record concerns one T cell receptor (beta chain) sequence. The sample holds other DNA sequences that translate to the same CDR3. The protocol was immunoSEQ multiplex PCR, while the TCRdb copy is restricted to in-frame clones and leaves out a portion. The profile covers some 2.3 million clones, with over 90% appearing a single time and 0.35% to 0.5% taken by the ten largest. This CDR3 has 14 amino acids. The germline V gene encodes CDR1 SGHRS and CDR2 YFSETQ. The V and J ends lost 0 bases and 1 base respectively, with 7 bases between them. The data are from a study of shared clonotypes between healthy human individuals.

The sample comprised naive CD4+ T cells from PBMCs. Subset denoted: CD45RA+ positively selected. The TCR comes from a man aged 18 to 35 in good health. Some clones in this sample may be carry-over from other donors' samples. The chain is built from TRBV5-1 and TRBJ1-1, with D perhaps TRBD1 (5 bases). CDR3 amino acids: CASSLDGGNTEAFF. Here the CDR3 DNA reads TGCGCCAGCAGCTTGGACGGGGGGAACACTGAAGCTTTCTTT.